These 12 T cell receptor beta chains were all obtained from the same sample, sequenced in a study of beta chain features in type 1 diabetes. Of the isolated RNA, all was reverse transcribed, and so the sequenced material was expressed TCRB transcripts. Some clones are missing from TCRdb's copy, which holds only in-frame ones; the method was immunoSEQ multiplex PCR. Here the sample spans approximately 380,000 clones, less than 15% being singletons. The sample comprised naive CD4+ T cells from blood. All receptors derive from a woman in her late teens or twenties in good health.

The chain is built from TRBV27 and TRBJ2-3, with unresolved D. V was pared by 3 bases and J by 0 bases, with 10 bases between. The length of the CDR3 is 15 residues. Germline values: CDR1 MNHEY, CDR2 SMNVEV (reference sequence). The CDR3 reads CASSFRFPSTDTQYF. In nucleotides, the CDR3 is TGTGCCAGCAGTTTCCGGTTCCCTAGCACAGATACGCAGTATTTT.

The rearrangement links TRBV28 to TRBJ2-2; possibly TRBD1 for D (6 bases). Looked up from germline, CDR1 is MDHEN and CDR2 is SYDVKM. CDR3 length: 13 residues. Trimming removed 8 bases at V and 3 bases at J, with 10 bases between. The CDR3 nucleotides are TGTGCCAGCGAACAGGGTTACACCGGGGAGCTGTTTTTT. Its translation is CASEQGYTGELFF.

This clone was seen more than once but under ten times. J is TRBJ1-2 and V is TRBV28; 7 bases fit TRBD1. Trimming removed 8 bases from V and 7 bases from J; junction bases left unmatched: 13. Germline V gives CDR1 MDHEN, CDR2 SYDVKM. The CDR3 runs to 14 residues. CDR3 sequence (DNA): TGTGCCAGCTACCATGGGGGGCAGGGGGTTGGCTACACCTTC. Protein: CASYHGGQGVGYTF.

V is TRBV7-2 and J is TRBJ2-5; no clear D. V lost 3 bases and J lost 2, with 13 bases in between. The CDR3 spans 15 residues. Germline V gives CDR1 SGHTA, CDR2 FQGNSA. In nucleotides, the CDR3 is TGTGCCAGCAGCTTTAGCCTATCAGAACAAGAGACCCAGTACTTC. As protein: CASSFSLSEQETQYF.

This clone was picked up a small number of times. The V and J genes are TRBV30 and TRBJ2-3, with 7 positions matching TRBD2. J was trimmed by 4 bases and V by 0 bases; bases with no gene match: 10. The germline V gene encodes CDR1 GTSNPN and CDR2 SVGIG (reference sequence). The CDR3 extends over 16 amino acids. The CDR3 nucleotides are TGTGCCTGGAGTGTAGGAGCGGGAAGGGCGTCAGATACGCAGTATTTT. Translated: CAWSVGAGRASDTQYF.

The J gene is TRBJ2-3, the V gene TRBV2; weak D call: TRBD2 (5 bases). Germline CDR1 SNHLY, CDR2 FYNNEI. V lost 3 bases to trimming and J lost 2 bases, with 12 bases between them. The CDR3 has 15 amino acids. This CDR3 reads CASSERVVATDTQYF. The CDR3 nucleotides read TGTGCCAGCAGTGAGAGGGTCGTGGCCACAGATACGCAGTATTTT.

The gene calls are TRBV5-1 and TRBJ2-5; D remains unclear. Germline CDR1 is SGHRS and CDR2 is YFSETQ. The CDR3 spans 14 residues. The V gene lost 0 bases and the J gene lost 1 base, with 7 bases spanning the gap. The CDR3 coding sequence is TGCGCCAGCAGCTTGGCCCCATTCCAAGAGACCCAGTACTTC. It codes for CASSLAPFQETQYF.

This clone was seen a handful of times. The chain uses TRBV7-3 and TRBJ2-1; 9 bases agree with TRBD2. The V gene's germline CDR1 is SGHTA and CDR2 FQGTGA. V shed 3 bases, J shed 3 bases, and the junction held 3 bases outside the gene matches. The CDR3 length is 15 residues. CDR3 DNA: TGTGCCAGCAGCTTCCAGACTAGCGGCTACAATGAGCAGTTCTTC. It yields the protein CASSFQTSGYNEQFF.

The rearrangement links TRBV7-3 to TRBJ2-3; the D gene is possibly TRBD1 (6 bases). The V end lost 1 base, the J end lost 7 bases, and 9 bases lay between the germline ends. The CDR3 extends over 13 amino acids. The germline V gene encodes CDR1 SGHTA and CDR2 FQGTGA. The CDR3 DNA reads TGTGCCAGCAGCTTAAACGGGGACAATACGCAGTATTTT. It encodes CASSLNGDNTQYF.

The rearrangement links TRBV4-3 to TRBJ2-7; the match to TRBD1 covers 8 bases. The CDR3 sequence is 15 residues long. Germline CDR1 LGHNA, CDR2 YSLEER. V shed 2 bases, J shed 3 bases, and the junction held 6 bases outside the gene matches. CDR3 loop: CASSQNTGGFYEQYF. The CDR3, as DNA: TGCGCCAGCAGCCAAAATACAGGGGGTTTCTACGAGCAGTACTTC.

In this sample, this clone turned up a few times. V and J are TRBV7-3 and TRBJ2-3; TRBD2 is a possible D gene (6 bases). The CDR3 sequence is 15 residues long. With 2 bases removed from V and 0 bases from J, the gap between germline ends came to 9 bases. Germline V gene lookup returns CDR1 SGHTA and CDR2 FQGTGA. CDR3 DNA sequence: TGTGCCAGCAGCTTATTGGGACTTAGCACAGATACGCAGTATTTT. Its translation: CASSLLGLSTDTQYF.

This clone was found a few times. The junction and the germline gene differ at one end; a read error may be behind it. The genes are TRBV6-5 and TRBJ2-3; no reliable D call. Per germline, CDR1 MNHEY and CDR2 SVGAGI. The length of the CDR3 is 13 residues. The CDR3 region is CASSYASTNTQYF. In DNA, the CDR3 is TGTGCCAGCAGTTACGCCTCCACAAATACGCAGTATTTT.